These 8 T cell receptor beta chains originate from one sample sequenced in a study of T cell responses to AZD1222 COVID-19 vaccine. Profiled with immunoSEQ multiplex PCR; TCRdb holds only in-frame clones, not every one. The sample lists roughly 98,000 clones; approximately 84% were seen once. Sequences were derived from peripheral blood, sampled 28 days after the second AZD1222 dose. The receptors originated from an adult who received the AZD1222 COVID-19 vaccine.

The chain combines TRBV4-1 with TRBJ2-3; D ambiguous. Germline V gives CDR1 MGHRA, CDR2 YSYEKL. CDR3 length: 15 amino acids. Trimming cost V 2 bases and J 2 bases, with 11 bases left between them. The CDR3 DNA reads as TGCGCCAGCAGCCAACCGGTTGGGCACACAGATACGCAGTATTTT. It is translated as CASSQPVGHTDTQYF.

The V and J genes are TRBV19 and TRBJ1-4, with a tentative D call TRBD1 (5 bases). This CDR3 region has 13 residues. The V end lost 5 bases, the J end lost 3 bases, and 7 bases lay between the germline ends. From germline, CDR1 is LNHDA and CDR2 SQIVND (reference sequence). CDR3 coding DNA: TGTGCCAGTAGTGACAGACCTAATGAAAAACTGTTTTTT. Protein product: CASSDRPNEKLFF.

This clone has just one count. The J gene is TRBJ1-2, the V gene TRBV7-9; D remains ambiguous. Germline loops: CDR1 SEHNR, CDR2 FQNEAQ (reference sequence). The ends were cut back, 1 base at V and 1 base at J, with 7 bases in the middle. This CDR3 is 14 amino acids long. The CDR3 loop reads CASSLGRVNYGYTF. The CDR3 coding sequence is TGTGCCAGCAGCTTAGGGAGGGTTAACTATGGCTACACCTTC.

The chain combines TRBV5-1 with TRBJ2-7, with D possibly being TRBD1 or TRBD2 (5 bases each). V was trimmed by 2 bases and J by 7 bases, leaving 19 bases between them. Per germline, CDR1 SGHRS and CDR2 YFSETQ. The CDR3 is 15 residues long. The CDR3 loop reads CASSFSGTPGEEQYF. The CDR3 DNA reads as TGCGCCAGCAGCTTCTCCGGGACCCCTGGTGAGGAGCAGTACTTC.

This chain uses TRBV21-1 with TRBJ1-2. TRBV21-1 is annotated as a pseudogene. This CDR3 is built from 16 residues. The CDR3 is CASSKQAGGANYGYTF. The DNA for the CDR3 is TGTGCCAGCAGCAAACAGGCCGGGGGCGCTAACTATGGCTACACCTTC.

V and J are TRBV7-2 and TRBJ1-2; D call uncertain. The germline CDR1 and CDR2 sequences are SGHTA and FQGNSA. Trimming cost V 5 bases and J 4 bases, with 11 bases left between them. This CDR3 is 13 amino acids long. This chain's CDR3 is CASSPAQLYGYTF. CDR3 nucleotides: TGTGCCAGCAGCCCGGCCCAGCTCTATGGCTACACCTTC.

The chain employs TRBV27 and TRBJ1-6; the D is unclear. V lost 7 bases to trimming and J lost 5 bases, with 15 bases between them. CDR3 length: 15 amino acids. Germline V lookup: CDR1 MNHEY, CDR2 SMNVEV (reference sequence). CDR3: CASKSYGGNNSPLHF. CDR3 nucleotide sequence: TGTGCCAGCAAATCCTATGGCGGAAATAATTCACCCCTCCACTTT.

V gene TRBV28 combines with J gene TRBJ2-3; 10 bases line up with TRBD1. V was pared by 5 bases and J by 4 bases, with 9 bases of the junction left unmatched. This CDR3 region has 16 residues. The germline V gene has CDR1 MDHEN and CDR2 SYDVKM. CDR3 coding DNA: TGTGCCAGCAGTGAACCGGGACAGGGGAATGCAGATACGCAGTATTTT. Amino acids: CASSEPGQGNADTQYF.